This T cell receptor beta chain was identified during a study of blood T cells in healthy people across ages. Healthy Caucasian individuals from Russia aged about 6 to 90 served as donors. A sample-barcoded 5' primer and a J-beta primer mix were used in a second PCR of roughly 6 to 11 cycles. TCRdb reprocessed the 5' RACE reads with MiXCR, giving one entry per CDR3 protein. The profile shows 780,000 or so distinct CDR3 sequences, 20% to 25% of them singletons. This clonotype was observed a handful of times. A junction boundary mismatches the germline segment, possibly from a read error. The CDR3 runs 15 residues. CDR1 is SGHTA and CDR2 is FQGNSA in the germline V gene. Separately, the same data were catalogued under a study of T cells of mothers and their children. That source reports: Input to cDNA synthesis comprised all extracted RNA, at a ratio of around 1.4 ug per 15 ul. Roughly 2.8 million TCR beta reads per child versus over 9 million per mother.

The rearrangement joins TRBV7-2 to TRBJ2-7, with a possible D match to TRBD2 (6 bases). Sequencing input: blood. The receptor comes from a boy aged 5-17 years in good health. The CDR3 region is CASSLGGGSGYEQYF. In DNA form, the CDR3 reads TGTGCCAGCAGCTTAGGGGGAGGCTCAGGCTACGAGCAATACTTC.